Listed below are T cell receptor beta chains from one sample, sequenced in a study of blood T cell repertoires in COVID-19. Clones were sequenced by immunoSEQ multiplex PCR, and TCRdb holds only the in-frame ones, with some missing. The sample shows 360,000 or so clones, 85% to 90% of them seen only once. The material sequenced was PBMCs or T cells enriched from blood (not recorded which). These receptors all stem from a woman aged 30 to 39 who had been exposed to COVID-19. Both conserved end residues are part of each CDR3. Each record gives: J gene, V gene, D gene, CDR3 protein. A D gene is named only where the DNA matches it firmly.

j_gene: TRBJ2-3
v_gene: TRBV7-3
d_gene: TRBD1
CDR3aa: CASSLYGTDTDTQYF

j_gene: TRBJ1-1
v_gene: TRBV11-2
d_gene: NA
CDR3aa: CASSLIRESTTEAFF

j_gene: TRBJ1-1
v_gene: TRBV11-2
d_gene: NA
CDR3aa: CASSPRQQLNTEAFF

j_gene: TRBJ2-2
v_gene: TRBV27
d_gene: TRBD2
CDR3aa: CASSQGTSGGHTGELFF

j_gene: TRBJ1-1
v_gene: TRBV18
d_gene: TRBD1
CDR3aa: CASSPRQGPNTEAFF

j_gene: TRBJ2-1
v_gene: TRBV5-1
d_gene: NA
CDR3aa: CASWQGLSYNEQFF

j_gene: TRBJ2-4
v_gene: TRBV29-1
d_gene: TRBD1
CDR3aa: CSINPGQGTKNIQYF

j_gene: TRBJ1-6
v_gene: TRBV9
d_gene: TRBD1
CDR3aa: CASSASRTGAHYNSPLHF

j_gene: TRBJ2-7
v_gene: TRBV10-3
d_gene: TRBD2
CDR3aa: CAISDGSGSINEQYF

j_gene: TRBJ1-2
v_gene: TRBV6-5
d_gene: NA
CDR3aa: CASSWGLLYGYTF

j_gene: TRBJ2-3
v_gene: TRBV3-1/TRBV3-2
d_gene: NA
CDR3aa: CASSHATSTDTQYF

j_gene: TRBJ2-1
v_gene: TRBV11-2
d_gene: NA
CDR3aa: CASSLGAQQFF

j_gene: TRBJ1-1
v_gene: TRBV10-3
d_gene: NA
CDR3aa: CAIRPGPNTEAFF

j_gene: TRBJ1-2
v_gene: TRBV10-1
d_gene: NA
CDR3aa: CASSESTIDGYTF